The present TCR beta chain was sequenced within a study of cytomegalovirus exposure and HLA in healthy donors. Germline V gives CDR1 LGHNA, CDR2 YSLEER. The CDR3 totals 16 residues. Trimming removed 0 bases from V and 7 bases from J; junction bases left unmatched: 7. Primers for the PCR totalled 60 Vbeta and 13 Jbeta. Clones were sequenced by immunoSEQ multiplex PCR, and TCRdb holds only the in-frame ones, with some missing. The data hold about 120,000 clones, with roughly 66% observed a single time. Specimen: PBMCs. The clonotype originates from a young woman in good health and CMV-seronegative. The chain employs TRBV4-3 and TRBJ2-1; TRBD2 matches 9 bases. CDR3 sequence (DNA): TGCGCCAGCAGCCAAGACTCCCTAGCGGGAAGGAATGAGCAGTTCTTC. Its protein product is CASSQDSLAGRNEQFF.